This T cell receptor beta chain stems from a study of radiotherapy plus CTLA-4 blockade in lung cancer. Study-level background: Of all patients, 15% to 20% responded objectively and about 34% showed disease control.

Assay used: immunoSEQ multiplex PCR; TCRdb lists only in-frame clones, some missing. Here the sample spans tens of thousands of clones, around 79% being singletons. This CDR3 spans 16 amino acids. Trimming pared 3 bases from V and 2 bases from J, leaving 14 bases between. CDR1 and CDR2 from the germline V gene are GTSNPN and SVGIG (reference sequence). Concerning this clone: As yet, its antigen is unknown.

General study findings and limits: Tumor-origin TCR clones grew in blood after radiotherapy plus ipilimumab.

The sequencing used peripheral blood, collected from a patient treated with radiotherapy plus ipilimumab. The genes are TRBV30 and TRBJ2-6, with a possible D match to TRBD2 (5 bases). This TCR derives from a human donor with non-small cell lung cancer whose response to radiotherapy plus ipilimumab could not be evaluated. The CDR3 spells CAWRIPTRAGANVLTF. The DNA for the CDR3 is TGTGCCTGGAGAATTCCTACTAGGGCTGGGGCCAACGTCCTGACTTTC.